This record concerns one T cell receptor (beta chain) sequence. What it binds is not known. The germline CDR1 and CDR2 sequences are MNHNS and SASEGT. The CDR3 length is 13 residues. The sample is drawn from a study of monozygotic twins with inflammatory bowel disease. Following a re-call of the 5' RACE reads, TCRdb has one entry per CDR3 protein and lacks DNA. The table lists approximately 400,000 distinct CDR3 sequences. General observations from the study: The data offered no way to tell different T cell subtypes apart. Results did not support any single strong IBD-associated signal or clonotype.

The receptor comes from a human donor with ulcerative colitis or Crohn's disease, or a healthy co-twin of an affected twin (not recorded which). The sequenced material came from blood. The rearrangement uses TRBV6-1 and TRBJ2-5. The chain's CDR3 is CASKRQQQETQYF.